The 27 T cell receptor beta chains reported below all come from one sample, sequenced in a study of shared clonotypes between healthy human individuals. Terminally differentiated effector memory CD45RA+ cells were excluded from the naive CD8 cells, which were CD45RO-negative and positively selected for CCR7. Using immunoSEQ multiplex PCR, the repertoire was profiled, and TCRdb retains in-frame clones only, with some absent. The repertoire has about 2.1 million clones, 80% to 95% of them found once; the top ten carry less than 2%. The sample was naive CD8+ T cells from PBMCs. The receptors originated from a man between 18 and 29 years old in good health. Some clones in this sample may be carry-over from other donors' samples.

The chain carries TRBV7-9 and TRBJ2-1; D is perhaps TRBD2 (6 bases). The germline V gene encodes CDR1 SEHNR and CDR2 FQNEAQ (reference sequence). This CDR3 is 14 amino acids long. V shed 7 bases and J shed 5 bases, with 15 bases lying between them. The CDR3 nucleotides are TGTGCCAGCACCCTAGCGCCGGCGGACAATGAGCAGTTCTTC. Translation: CASTLAPADNEQFF.

The chain recombines TRBV9 with TRBJ2-3; TRBD2 might be the D (6 bases). Looked up from germline, CDR1 is SGDLS and CDR2 is YYNGEE. This CDR3 has 15 amino acids. V lost 0 bases and J 4 bases, leaving 12 bases between the germline ends. CDR3 bases: TGTGCCAGCAGCGTAGTCGCGGGGCGGGCAGATACGCAGTATTTT. This sequence encodes CASSVVAGRADTQYF.

This chain links TRBV5-6 with TRBJ2-1, with D unclear. CDR3 length: 14 amino acids. Germline V CDR1 and CDR2: SGHDT, YYEEEE. Trimming cost V 4 bases and J 4 bases, with 12 bases left between them. The CDR3 reads CASSPAVEYNEQFF. DNA of the CDR3: TGTGCCAGCAGCCCCGCTGTGGAATACAATGAGCAGTTCTTC.

This chain uses TRBV5-1 with TRBJ2-5; 8 bases match TRBD2. CDR1 and CDR2 (germline): SGHRS, YFSETQ. CDR3 length: 14 residues. V shed 0 bases and J 9 bases; nucleotides not matched to a gene: 7. CDR3 DNA: TGCGCCAGCAGCTTGGTGCTGACTAGCGACGCCCAGTACTTC. Translating gives CASSLVLTSDAQYF. Complete variable domain (other parts from reference TRBV5-1 and TRBJ2-5): KAGVTQTPRYLIKTRGQQVTLSCSPISGHRSVSWYQQTPGQGLQFLFEYFSETQRNKGNFPGRFSGRQFSNSRSEMNVSTLELGDSALYLCASSLVLTSDAQYFGPGTRLLVL.

Concerning this clone itself: Other DNA sequences from this sample encode an identical CDR3 as well. V usage is TRBV15 and J usage is TRBJ2-7; 14 bases are shared with TRBD2. The length of the CDR3 is 16 residues. J lost 4 bases, V lost 1 base, and 3 bases had no gene match. CDR1 is LNHNV and CDR2 is YYDKDF in the germline V gene (reference sequence). The CDR3 reads CATSRGGLAGVYEQYF. The CDR3 DNA reads as TGTGCCACCAGCAGAGGGGGACTAGCGGGAGTTTACGAGCAGTACTTC.

CDR3 DNA sequence: TGTGCCAGCAGCCAAGATCTGAGTATAGGGAGCCTAAACTATGGCTACACCTTC. This gives the protein CASSQDLSIGSLNYGYTF. The chain is built from TRBV4-2 and TRBJ1-2; D uncertain. CDR3 length equals 18 residues. CDR1 is LGHNA and CDR2 is YNFKEQ in the germline V gene. Deletions cut 0 bases from V and 2 bases from J, with 19 bases between.

The chain couples TRBV18 to TRBJ2-3; D possibly matches TRBD1 or TRBD2 (5 bases each). V was pared by 8 bases and J by 4 bases, with 19 bases between. The CDR3 spans 15 residues. Germline CDR1 is KGHSH and CDR2 is LQKENI. The CDR3 DNA follows: TGTGCCAGCATCGGGGAACTAGGGGTCCCAGATACGCAGTATTTT. Protein: CASIGELGVPDTQYF.

A single count supports this clone. The chain links TRBV28 to TRBJ2-1; maybe TRBD2 (5 bases). Trimming took off 3 bases at V and 6 bases at J, with 9 bases between the two ends. Germline-derived CDR1 and CDR2 are MDHEN and SYDVKM. CDR3 size: 13 residues. CDR3 protein: CASSLEDRNEQFF. Written as DNA, the CDR3 is TGTGCCAGCAGTTTGGAGGACCGCAATGAGCAGTTCTTC.

This chain links TRBV4-2 with TRBJ1-2; D possibly corresponds to TRBD1 (6 bases). CDR1 is LGHNA and CDR2 is YNFKEQ in the germline V gene. V shed 2 bases and J shed 4 bases, with 14 bases lying between them. The CDR3 length is 15 residues. The DNA of the CDR3 is TGTGCCAGCAGCCAACCGGGACACACCACCTATGGCTACACCTTC. Translating gives CASSQPGHTTYGYTF.

The chain employs TRBV9 and TRBJ2-7, with TRBD1 matching over 9 bases. CDR1 SGDLS and CDR2 YYNGEE come from the germline V gene. Trimming cost V 0 bases and J 4 bases; bases outside gene matches: 5. This CDR3 is built from 15 residues. The CDR3 here is CASSVGTGEMYEQYF. The DNA for the CDR3 is TGTGCCAGCAGCGTAGGGACAGGGGAGATGTACGAGCAGTACTTC.

This clone was detected a few times. This sequence joins TRBV19 and TRBJ2-2, with unresolved D. The germline CDR1 and CDR2 sequences are LNHDA and SQIVND (reference sequence). The CDR3 has 12 residues. V dropped 4 bases and J dropped 5 bases, with 5 bases sitting between them. The CDR3 reads CASSSGTGELFF. Written as DNA, the CDR3 is TGTGCCAGTAGTAGTGGAACCGGGGAGCTGTTTTTT.

The V and J genes are TRBV7-9 and TRBJ2-7; tentatively, D is TRBD2 (6 bases). CDR3 length: 15 residues. Deletions cut 5 bases from V and 3 bases from J, with 17 bases between. Germline V gene sequence: CDR1 SEHNR, CDR2 FQNEAQ (reference sequence). In DNA form, the CDR3 reads TGTGCCAGCAGCCCCTCGGGACTGTTGTTCTACGAGCAGTACTTC. Its translation is CASSPSGLLFYEQYF.

This chain uses TRBV28 with TRBJ2-1; D possibly corresponds to TRBD2 (5 bases). This CDR3 contains 17 residues. Trimming took off 3 bases at V and 2 bases at J, with 17 bases between the two ends. The germline CDR1 and CDR2 sequences are MDHEN and SYDVKM. CDR3 region: CASSFPPAGVTYNEQFF. The CDR3 bases are TGTGCCAGCAGTTTCCCCCCGGCGGGCGTGACCTACAATGAGCAGTTCTTC.

V gene TRBV27 combines with J gene TRBJ1-1; D possibly corresponds to TRBD1 (5 bases). Trimming left V 2 bases short and J 3 bases short, with 10 bases between. Germline V gene sequence: CDR1 MNHEY, CDR2 SMNVEV (reference sequence). This CDR3 is built from 14 residues. The CDR3 here is CASSLMGPDTEAFF. CDR3 nucleotides: TGTGCCAGCAGTTTAATGGGGCCTGACACTGAAGCTTTCTTT.

CDR3 residues: CASSLVFPAQDEQYF. CDR3 bases: TGTGCCAGCAGCTTAGTTTTTCCAGCACAAGACGAGCAGTACTTC. This sequence joins TRBV7-2 and TRBJ2-7; D gene unclear. The germline V gene encodes CDR1 SGHTA and CDR2 FQGNSA. The CDR3 runs 15 residues. Trimming left V 1 base short and J 5 bases short, with 15 bases between.

The rearrangement links TRBV5-6 to TRBJ2-5; tentatively, D is TRBD1 (7 bases). This CDR3 spans 14 amino acids. Germline V gene lookup returns CDR1 SGHDT and CDR2 YYEEEE. V lost 4 bases to trimming and J lost 5 bases, with 15 bases between them. CDR3 loop: CASSPIQGRETQYF. CDR3 nucleotides: TGTGCCAGCAGCCCGATACAGGGGAGGGAGACCCAGTACTTC. Together with reference TRBV5-6 and TRBJ2-5, the CDR3 gives the full variable domain: DAGVTQSPTHLIKTRGQQVTLRCSPKSGHDTVSWYQQALGQGPQFIFQYYEEEERQRGNFPDRFSGHQFPNYSSELNVNALLLGDSALYLCASSPIQGRETQYFGPGTRLLVL.

The chain uses TRBV5-6 and TRBJ1-2, with D uncertain. The CDR3 loop spans 13 amino acids. Trimming stripped 4 bases from V and 11 bases from J, with 18 bases between. CDR1 is SGHDT, CDR2 YYEEEE, per germline. This CDR3 is CASSPPGVLVYTF. The DNA for the CDR3 is TGTGCCAGCAGCCCCCCCGGAGTCCTCGTTTACACCTTC.

CDR3 sequence: CASSPRRLAGGSEQFF. The DNA of the CDR3 is TGTGCCAGCAGCCCCCGTCGACTAGCGGGAGGCAGTGAGCAGTTCTTC. V gene TRBV7-9 combines with J gene TRBJ2-1, with TRBD2 matching over 13 bases. The CDR3 sequence is 16 residues long. Unmatched junction bases numbered 10, after V lost 5 bases and J lost 9 bases. The germline V gene encodes CDR1 SEHNR and CDR2 FQNEAQ (reference sequence).

The rearrangement joins TRBV29-1 to TRBJ2-1, with 7 bases identical to TRBD2. Germline V gene data show CDR1 as SQVTM and CDR2 as ANQGSEA. The CDR3 covers 14 residues. With 3 bases clipped from V and 3 bases from J, the junction kept 5 bases outside the gene matches. CDR3 coding DNA: TGCAGCGTTGAGTGGCTAGCGGACTACAATGAGCAGTTCTTC. Translated: CSVEWLADYNEQFF.

This clone came up once. The rearrangement joins TRBV11-2 to TRBJ2-5; 7 positions match TRBD2. Germline CDR1 is SGHAT and CDR2 is FQNNGV. V lost 4 bases to trimming and J lost 2 bases; unmatched junction nucleotides: 7. CDR3 length: 15 amino acids. Here the CDR3 reads CASSSGGGRQETQYF. The CDR3 coding sequence is TGTGCCAGCAGCTCGGGGGGAGGGCGGCAAGAGACCCAGTACTTC.

This chain uses TRBV27 with TRBJ2-3, with D hard to call. Germline loops: CDR1 MNHEY, CDR2 SMNVEV (reference sequence). Between the trimmed V and J ends, which lost 2 bases and 2 bases, there was a span of 8 bases. The CDR3 consists of 14 residues. CDR3: CASSLRPPTDTQYF. For the CDR3, the DNA is TGTGCCAGCAGTTTAAGGCCTCCCACAGATACGCAGTATTTT.

About this clone: One end of the junction does not line up with germline, which may come from a read error. The chain joins TRBV15 to TRBJ2-1; 9 nucleotides agree with TRBD2. Germline lookup yields CDR1 LNHNV and CDR2 YYDKDF (reference sequence). The CDR3 extends over 17 amino acids. The CDR3 protein is CATSGEIAGERYNEQFF. In DNA form, the CDR3 reads TGTGCCACCAGCGGAGAAATAGCGGGAGAACGTTACAATGAGCAGTTCTTC. Full variable domain (remainder filled in from reference TRBV15 and TRBJ2-1): DAMVIQNPRYQVTQFGKPVTLSCSQTLNHNVMYWYQQKSSQAPKLLFHYYDKDFNNEADTPDNFQSRRPNTSFCFLDIRSPGLGDTAMYLCATSGEIAGERYNEQFFGPGTRLTVL.

The gene calls are TRBV27 and TRBJ2-1; the D gene is possibly TRBD2 (5 bases). This CDR3 has 14 amino acids. Trimming cost V 5 bases and J 3 bases, with 11 bases left between them. Looked up from germline, CDR1 is MNHEY and CDR2 is SMNVEV (reference sequence). The CDR3 spells CASSLRGNYNEQFF. The CDR3 coding sequence is TGTGCCAGCAGTCTTAGAGGGAACTACAATGAGCAGTTCTTC.

The sample holds one count of this clone. The chain links TRBV6-1 to TRBJ2-3; 13 nucleotides agree with TRBD2. The CDR3 has 17 residues. Trimming cost V 1 base and J 3 bases; bases outside gene matches: 4. Germline V gene data show CDR1 as MNHNS and CDR2 as SASEGT. CDR3 nucleotide sequence: TGTGCCAGCAGTGAAGGGACTAGCGGGAGCTTTACAGATACGCAGTATTTT. Amino acids: CASSEGTSGSFTDTQYF.

The CDR3 region is CASSERALDEQFF. CDR3 nucleotides: TGTGCCAGCAGTGAACGGGCCCTGGATGAGCAGTTCTTC. The V gene is TRBV2, the J gene TRBJ2-1, with D uncertain. The CDR3 runs to 13 residues. Germline assignment: CDR1 SNHLY and CDR2 FYNNEI. V lost 2 bases to trimming and J lost 8 bases, with 10 bases between them.

This clone was seen a single time. The chain uses TRBV2 and TRBJ2-1, with D unclear. The V end was cut by 1 base, the J end by 5 bases, with 12 bases between. The CDR3 is made up of 15 amino acids. CDR1 and CDR2 (germline): SNHLY, FYNNEI. CDR3 nucleotides: TGTGCCAGCAGTGAAGGAGGCGGCCAAAACAATGAGCAGTTCTTC. Its translation is CASSEGGGQNNEQFF.

The V and J genes are TRBV28 and TRBJ2-7; TRBD1 agrees at 8 bases. The CDR3 covers 15 residues. Per germline, CDR1 MDHEN and CDR2 SYDVKM. The V and J ends lost 7 bases and 0 bases, in that order; junction bases with no gene match: 8. The CDR3 protein is CASIPGQASSYEQYF. The CDR3 DNA reads TGTGCCAGCATCCCGGGACAGGCGAGCTCCTACGAGCAGTACTTC.